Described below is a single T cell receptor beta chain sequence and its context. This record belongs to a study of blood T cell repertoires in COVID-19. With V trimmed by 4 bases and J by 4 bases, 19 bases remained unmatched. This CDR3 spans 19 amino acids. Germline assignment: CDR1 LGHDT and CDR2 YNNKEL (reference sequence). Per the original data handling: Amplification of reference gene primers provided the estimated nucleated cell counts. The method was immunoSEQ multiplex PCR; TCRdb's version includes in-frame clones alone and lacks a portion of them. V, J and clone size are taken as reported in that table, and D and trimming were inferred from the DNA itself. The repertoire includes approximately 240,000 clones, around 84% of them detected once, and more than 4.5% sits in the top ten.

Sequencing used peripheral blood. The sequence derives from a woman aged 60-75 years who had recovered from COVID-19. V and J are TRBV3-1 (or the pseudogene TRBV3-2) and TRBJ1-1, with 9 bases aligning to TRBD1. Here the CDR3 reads CASSRRGQGFLSRVTEAFF. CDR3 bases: TGTGCCAGCAGCCGGAGGGGACAGGGCTTCCTCAGCCGGGTCACTGAAGCTTTCTTT.